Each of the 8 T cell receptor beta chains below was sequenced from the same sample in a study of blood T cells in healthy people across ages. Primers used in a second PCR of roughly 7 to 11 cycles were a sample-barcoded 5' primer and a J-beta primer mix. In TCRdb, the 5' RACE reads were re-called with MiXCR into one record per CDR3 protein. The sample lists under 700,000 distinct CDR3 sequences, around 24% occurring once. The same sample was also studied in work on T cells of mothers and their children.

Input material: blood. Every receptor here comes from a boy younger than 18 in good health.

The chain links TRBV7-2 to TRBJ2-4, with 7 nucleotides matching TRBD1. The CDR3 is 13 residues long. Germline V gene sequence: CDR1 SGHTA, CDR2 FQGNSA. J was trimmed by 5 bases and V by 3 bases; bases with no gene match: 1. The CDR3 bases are TGTGCCAGCAGCTTCGACAGGGAAAACATTCAGTACTTC. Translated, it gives CASSFDRENIQYF.

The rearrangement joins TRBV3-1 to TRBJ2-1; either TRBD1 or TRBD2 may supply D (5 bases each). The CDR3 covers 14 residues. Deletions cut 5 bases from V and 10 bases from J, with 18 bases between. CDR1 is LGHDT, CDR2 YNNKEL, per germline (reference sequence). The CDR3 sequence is CASSAGTLRSEQFF. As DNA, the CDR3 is TGTGCCAGCAGCGCAGGGACCCTTCGGTCAGAGCAGTTCTTC.

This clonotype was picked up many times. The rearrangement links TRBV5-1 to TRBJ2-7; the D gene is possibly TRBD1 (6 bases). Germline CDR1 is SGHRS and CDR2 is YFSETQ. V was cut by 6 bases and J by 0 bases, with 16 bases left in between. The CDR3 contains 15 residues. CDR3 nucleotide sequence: TGCGCCAGCACCCCCCTTGCAGGGGACTCCTACGAGCAGTACTTC. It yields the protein CASTPLAGDSYEQYF.

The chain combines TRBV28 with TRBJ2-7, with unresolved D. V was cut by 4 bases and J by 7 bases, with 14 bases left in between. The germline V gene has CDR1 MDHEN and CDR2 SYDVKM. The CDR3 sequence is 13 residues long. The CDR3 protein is CASSSLDPREQYF. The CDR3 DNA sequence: TGTGCCAGCAGTTCACTGGACCCTCGAGAGCAGTACTTC.

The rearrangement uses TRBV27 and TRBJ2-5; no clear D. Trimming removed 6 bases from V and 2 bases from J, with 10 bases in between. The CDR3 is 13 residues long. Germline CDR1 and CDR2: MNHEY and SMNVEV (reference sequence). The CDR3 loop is CASRERLQETQYF. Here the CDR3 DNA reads TGTGCCAGCAGAGAGAGGTTACAAGAGACCCAGTACTTC.

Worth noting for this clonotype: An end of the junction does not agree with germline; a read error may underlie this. CDR3 amino acids: CASSLGVNEQFF. CDR3 nucleotide sequence: TGTGCCAGCAGCTTAGGAGTCAATGAGCAGTTCTTC. This chain links TRBV5-1 with TRBJ2-1; no clear D gene. The CDR3 sequence is 12 residues long. Germline assignment: CDR1 SGHRS and CDR2 YFSETQ.

The CDR3 DNA follows: TGTGCCAGCAGCTCGTCGGGACAGGGGTTGAGAGGCTATGGCTACACCTTC. As protein: CASSSSGQGLRGYGYTF. This rearrangement joins TRBV7-9 to TRBJ1-2; 10 nucleotides agree with TRBD1. The CDR3 extends over 17 amino acids. Germline values: CDR1 SEHNR, CDR2 FQNEAQ (reference sequence). The J segment lost 4 bases and the V segment lost 4 bases, leaving 12 bases of the junction unmatched.

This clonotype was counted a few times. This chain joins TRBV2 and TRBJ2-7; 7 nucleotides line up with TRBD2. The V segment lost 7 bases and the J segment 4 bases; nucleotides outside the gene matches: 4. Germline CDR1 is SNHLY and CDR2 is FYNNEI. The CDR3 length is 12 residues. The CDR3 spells CASNPGLYEQYF. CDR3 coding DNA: TGTGCCAGCAACCCGGGACTATACGAGCAGTACTTC.